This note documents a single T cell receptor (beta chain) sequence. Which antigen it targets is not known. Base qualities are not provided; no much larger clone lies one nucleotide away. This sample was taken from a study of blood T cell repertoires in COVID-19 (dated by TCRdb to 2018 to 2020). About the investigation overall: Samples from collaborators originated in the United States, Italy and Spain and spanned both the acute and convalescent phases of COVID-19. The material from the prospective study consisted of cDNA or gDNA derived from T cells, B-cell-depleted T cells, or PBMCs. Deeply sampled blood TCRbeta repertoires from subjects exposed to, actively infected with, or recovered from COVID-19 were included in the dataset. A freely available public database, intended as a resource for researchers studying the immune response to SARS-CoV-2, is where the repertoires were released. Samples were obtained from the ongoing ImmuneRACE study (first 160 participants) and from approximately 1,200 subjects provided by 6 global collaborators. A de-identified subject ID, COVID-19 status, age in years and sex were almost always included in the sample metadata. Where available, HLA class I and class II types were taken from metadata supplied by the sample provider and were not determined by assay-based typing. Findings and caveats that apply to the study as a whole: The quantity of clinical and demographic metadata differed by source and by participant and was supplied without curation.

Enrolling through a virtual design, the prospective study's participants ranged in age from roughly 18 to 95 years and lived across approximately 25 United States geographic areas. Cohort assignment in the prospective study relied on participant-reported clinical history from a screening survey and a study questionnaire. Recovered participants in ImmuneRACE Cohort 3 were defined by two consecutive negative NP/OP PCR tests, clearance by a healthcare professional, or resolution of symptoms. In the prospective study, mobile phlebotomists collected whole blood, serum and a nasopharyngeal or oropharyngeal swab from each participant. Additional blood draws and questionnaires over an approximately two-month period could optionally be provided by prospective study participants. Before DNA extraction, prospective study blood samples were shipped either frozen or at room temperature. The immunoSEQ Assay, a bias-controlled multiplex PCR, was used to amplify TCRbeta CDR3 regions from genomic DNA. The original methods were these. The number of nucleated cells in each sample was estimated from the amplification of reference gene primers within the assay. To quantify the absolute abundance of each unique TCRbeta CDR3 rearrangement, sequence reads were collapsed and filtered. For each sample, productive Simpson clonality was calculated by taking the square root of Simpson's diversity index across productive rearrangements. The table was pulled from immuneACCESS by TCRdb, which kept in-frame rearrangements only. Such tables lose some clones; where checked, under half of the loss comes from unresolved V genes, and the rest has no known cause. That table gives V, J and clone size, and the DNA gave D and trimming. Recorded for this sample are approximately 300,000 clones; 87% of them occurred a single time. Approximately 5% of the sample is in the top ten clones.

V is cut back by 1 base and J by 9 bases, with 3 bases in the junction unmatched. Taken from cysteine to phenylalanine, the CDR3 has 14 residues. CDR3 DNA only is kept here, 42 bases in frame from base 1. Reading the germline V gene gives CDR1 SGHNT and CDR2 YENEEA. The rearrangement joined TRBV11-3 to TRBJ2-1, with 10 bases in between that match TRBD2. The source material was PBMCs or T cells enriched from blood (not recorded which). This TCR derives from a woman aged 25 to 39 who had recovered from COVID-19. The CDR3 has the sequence CASSLGASGGEQFF. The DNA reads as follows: TGTGCCAGCAGCTTAGGGGCTAGCGGGGGTGAGCAGTTCTTC.